Detailed here is one TCR beta chain. Its target is unknown. The sample is drawn from a study of T-cell memory formation after mild COVID-19. Whole-study findings and limits: The study found balanced CD4/CD8 in clones contracting day 15 to 85 and a CD4+ lean in later expanders. Shrinking CD4+ clones resided mostly in CM and EM, and CD8+ ones in EMRA. Pre-infection memory contained some responding clones, which suggested that cross-reactive memory had joined.

Looked up from germline, CDR1 is SNHLY and CDR2 is FYNNEI. V was clipped by 3 bases and J by 4 bases; unmatched bases: 11. The CDR3 loop spans 17 amino acids. TCRalpha and TCRbeta libraries used 5'RACE with constant-segment primers and UMIs. A single record per CDR3 protein comes from TCRdb applying MiXCR to the 5' RACE reads. The sample yields hundreds of thousands of distinct CDR3 sequences, around 27% seen once. The specimen was PBMCs or a T cell subset sorted from them (not recorded which). The gene calls are TRBV2 and TRBJ2-7; 11 positions agree with TRBD2. The sequence was collected from an adult woman who had mild COVID-19 (a few samples of this study predate the infection). Cell type and time point are not known. CDR3 nucleotide sequence: TGTGCCAGCAGTGACCTCATAACTAGCGGGAGTTGGTACGAGCAGTACTTC. This translates into CASSDLITSGSWYEQYF.